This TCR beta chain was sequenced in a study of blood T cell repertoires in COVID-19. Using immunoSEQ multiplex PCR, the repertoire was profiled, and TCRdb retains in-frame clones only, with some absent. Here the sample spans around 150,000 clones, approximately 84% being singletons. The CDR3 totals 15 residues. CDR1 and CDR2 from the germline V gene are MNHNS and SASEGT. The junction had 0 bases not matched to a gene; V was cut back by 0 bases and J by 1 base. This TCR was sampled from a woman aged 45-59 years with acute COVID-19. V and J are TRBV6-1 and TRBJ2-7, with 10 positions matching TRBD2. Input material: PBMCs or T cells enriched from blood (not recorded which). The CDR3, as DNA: TGTGCCAGCAGTGAAGCAGCGGGAGGGTCCTACGAGCAGTACTTC. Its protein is CASSEAAGGSYEQYF.